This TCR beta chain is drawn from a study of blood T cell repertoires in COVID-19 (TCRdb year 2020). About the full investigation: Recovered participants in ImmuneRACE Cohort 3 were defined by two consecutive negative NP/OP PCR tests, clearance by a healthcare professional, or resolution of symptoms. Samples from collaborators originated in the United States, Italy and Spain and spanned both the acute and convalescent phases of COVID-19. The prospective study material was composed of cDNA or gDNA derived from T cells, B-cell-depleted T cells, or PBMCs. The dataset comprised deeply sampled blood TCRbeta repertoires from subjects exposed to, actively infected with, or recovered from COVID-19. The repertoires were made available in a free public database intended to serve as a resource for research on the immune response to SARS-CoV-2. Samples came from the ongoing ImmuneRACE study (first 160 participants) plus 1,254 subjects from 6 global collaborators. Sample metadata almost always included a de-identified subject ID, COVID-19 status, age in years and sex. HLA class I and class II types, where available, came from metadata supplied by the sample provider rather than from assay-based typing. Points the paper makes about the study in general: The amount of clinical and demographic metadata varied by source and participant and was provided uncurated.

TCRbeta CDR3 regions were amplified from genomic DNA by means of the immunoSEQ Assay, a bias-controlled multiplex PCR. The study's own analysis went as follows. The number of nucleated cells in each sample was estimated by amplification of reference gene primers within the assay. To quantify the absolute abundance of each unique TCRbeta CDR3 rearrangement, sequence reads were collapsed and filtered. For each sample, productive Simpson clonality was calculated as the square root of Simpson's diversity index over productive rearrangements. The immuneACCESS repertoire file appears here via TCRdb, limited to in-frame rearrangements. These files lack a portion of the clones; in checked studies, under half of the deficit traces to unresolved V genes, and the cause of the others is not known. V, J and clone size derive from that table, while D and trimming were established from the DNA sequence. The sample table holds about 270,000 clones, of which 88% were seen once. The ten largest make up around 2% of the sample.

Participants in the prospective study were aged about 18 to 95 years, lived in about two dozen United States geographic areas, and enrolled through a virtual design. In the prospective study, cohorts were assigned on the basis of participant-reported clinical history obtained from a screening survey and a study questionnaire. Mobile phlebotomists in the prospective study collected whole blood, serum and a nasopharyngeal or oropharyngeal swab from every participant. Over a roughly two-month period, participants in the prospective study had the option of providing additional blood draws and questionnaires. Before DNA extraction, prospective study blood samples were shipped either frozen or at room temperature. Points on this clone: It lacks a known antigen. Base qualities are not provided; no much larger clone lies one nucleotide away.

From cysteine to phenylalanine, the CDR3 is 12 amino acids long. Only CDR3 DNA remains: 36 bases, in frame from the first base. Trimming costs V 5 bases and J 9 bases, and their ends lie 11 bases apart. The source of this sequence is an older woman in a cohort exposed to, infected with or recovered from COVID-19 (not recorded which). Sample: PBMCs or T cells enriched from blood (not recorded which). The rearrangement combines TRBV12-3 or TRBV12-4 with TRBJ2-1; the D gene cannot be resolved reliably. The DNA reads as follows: TGTGCCAGCAGTCGAGTCGGTAGTGAGCAGTTCTTC. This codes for CASSRVGSEQFF.